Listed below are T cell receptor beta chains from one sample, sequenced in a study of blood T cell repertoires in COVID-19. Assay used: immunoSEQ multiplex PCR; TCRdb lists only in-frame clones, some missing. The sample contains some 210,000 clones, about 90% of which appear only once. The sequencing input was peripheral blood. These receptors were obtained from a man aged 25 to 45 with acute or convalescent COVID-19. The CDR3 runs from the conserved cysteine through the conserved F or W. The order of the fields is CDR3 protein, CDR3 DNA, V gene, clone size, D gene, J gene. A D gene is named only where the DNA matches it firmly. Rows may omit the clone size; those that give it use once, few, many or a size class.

CASSLLRAEAFF | TGTGCCAGCAGCTTATTGAGGGCTGAAGCTTTCTTT | TRBV7-8 | NA | NA | TRBJ1-1
CASSLPQGLGYTF | TGTGCCAGCAGCCTCCCCCAGGGTTTGGGCTACACCTTC | TRBV28 | NA | NA | TRBJ1-2
CASSFGLYGEQYF | TGTGCCAGCAGCTTCGGACTTTATGGGGAGCAGTACTTC | TRBV7-9 | once | NA | TRBJ2-7
CASSLNRVEQTQYF | TGTGCCAGCAGCTTAAACAGGGTTGAACAGACCCAGTACTTC | TRBV5-5 | NA | NA | TRBJ2-5
CASSDPGQENSPLHF | TGTGCCAGCAGTGATCCGGGACAGGAAAATTCACCCCTCCACTTT | TRBV25-1 | NA | TRBD1 | TRBJ1-6
CATSARTSGRGNEQFF | TGTGCCACCAGCGCTAGGACTAGCGGGAGGGGTAATGAGCAGTTCTTC | TRBV15 | NA | TRBD2 | TRBJ2-1
CASSSGTGWDTEAFF | TGCGCCAGCAGCTCCGGGACAGGGTGGGACACTGAAGCTTTCTTT | TRBV5-1 | NA | TRBD1 | TRBJ1-1
CASSPRQGENNEQFF | TGTGCCAGCTCGCCAAGACAGGGGGAGAACAATGAGCAGTTCTTC | TRBV18 | NA | TRBD1 | TRBJ2-1
CASSRLTTSGRDNEQFF | TGTGCCAGCTCACGGCTAACCACTAGCGGGAGAGACAATGAGCAGTTCTTC | TRBV18 | NA | TRBD2 | TRBJ2-1
CASSLEGGGTYNEQFF | TGCGCCAGCAGCCTGGAGGGTGGGGGGACCTACAATGAGCAGTTCTTC | TRBV5-1 | NA | NA | TRBJ2-1
CASSSSGVLGATQYF | TGTGCCAGCAGCTCGTCAGGGGTTCTGGGTGCGACCCAGTACTTC | TRBV5-6 | NA | NA | TRBJ2-5
CASREGMMAETQYF | TGTGCCAGCAGGGAGGGGATGATGGCGGAGACCCAGTACTTC | TRBV2 | NA | NA | TRBJ2-5
CASSIRETDTQYF | TGTGCCAGTAGTATTCGGGAGACTGATACGCAGTATTTT | TRBV19 | once | NA | TRBJ2-3
CASSPGLGYTDTQYF | TGTGCCAGCAGTCCGGGACTAGGATACACAGATACGCAGTATTTT | TRBV27 | NA | TRBD2 | TRBJ2-3
CASTLTGLYEQYF | TGTGCCAGCACCCTGACAGGGCTCTACGAGCAGTACTTC | TRBV28 | NA | TRBD1 | TRBJ2-7
CASSSKRGQGHTEAFF | TGTGCCAGCAGCTCTAAAAGAGGACAGGGTCACACTGAAGCTTTCTTT | TRBV11-1 | NA | TRBD1 | TRBJ1-1
CASSSRGGGETQYF | TGCGCCAGCAGCTCTCGAGGGGGCGGGGAGACCCAGTACTTC | TRBV5-1 | once | TRBD1 | TRBJ2-5
CASSSRGQGRPSPTNEKLFF | TGTGCCAGCAGCTCGCGGGGACAGGGGCGTCCTTCACCAACTAATGAAAAACTGTTTTTT | TRBV12-1 | NA | NA | TRBJ1-4
CASSLGSLALDAKLFF | TGCGCCAGCAGCTTGGGATCATTAGCTCTGGATGCAAAACTGTTTTTT | TRBV5-1 | NA | NA | TRBJ1-4
CASSGQYNQPQHF | TGTGCCAGCAGTGGACAGTACAATCAGCCCCAGCATTTT | TRBV12-3/TRBV12-4 | few | NA | TRBJ1-5
CASSVRTSGYEQFF | TGTGCCAGCAGTGTAAGGACTAGCGGGTATGAGCAGTTCTTC | TRBV25-1 | NA | TRBD2 | TRBJ2-1
CASSAKQGSSGNTIYF | TGTGCCAGCAGCGCAAAACAGGGTAGCTCTGGAAACACCATATATTTT | TRBV9 | NA | NA | TRBJ1-3
CASSRTSGGTDTQYF | TGTGCCAGCAGTCGTACTAGCGGGGGCACAGATACGCAGTATTTT | TRBV28 | NA | TRBD2 | TRBJ2-3
CASSLGDRAGWRYTF | TGTGCCAGCAGCTTAGGTGACCGGGCAGGGTGGCGCTACACCTTC | TRBV7-9 | NA | NA | TRBJ1-2
CASSIVGGGYEQYF | TGTGCCAGTAGTATAGTAGGGGGCGGCTACGAGCAGTACTTC | TRBV19 | many | TRBD1 | TRBJ2-7
CASSRAGDTQYF | TGTGCCAGCAGCCGTGCGGGAGATACGCAGTATTTT | TRBV7-2 | few | NA | TRBJ2-3